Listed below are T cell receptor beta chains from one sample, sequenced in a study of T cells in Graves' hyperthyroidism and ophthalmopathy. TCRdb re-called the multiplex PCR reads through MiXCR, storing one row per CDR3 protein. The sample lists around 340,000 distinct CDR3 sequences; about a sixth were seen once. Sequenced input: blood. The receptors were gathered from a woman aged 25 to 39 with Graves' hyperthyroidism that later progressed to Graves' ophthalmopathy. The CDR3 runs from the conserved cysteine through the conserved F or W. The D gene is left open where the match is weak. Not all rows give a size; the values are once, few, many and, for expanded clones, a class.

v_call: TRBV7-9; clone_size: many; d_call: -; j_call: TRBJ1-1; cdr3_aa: CASSLVQNTEAFF; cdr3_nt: TGTGCCAGCAGCTTAGTCCAGAACACTGAAGCTTTCTTT
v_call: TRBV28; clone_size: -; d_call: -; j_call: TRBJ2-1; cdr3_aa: CASSVEIGLYNEQFF; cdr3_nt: TGTGCCAGCAGCGTAGAGATAGGCCTTTACAATGAGCAGTTCTTC
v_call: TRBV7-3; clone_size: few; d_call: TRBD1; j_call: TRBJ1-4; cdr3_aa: CASSFRDRGTNEKLFF; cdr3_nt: TGTGCCAGCAGCTTCAGGGACAGGGGCACTAATGAAAAACTGTTTTTT
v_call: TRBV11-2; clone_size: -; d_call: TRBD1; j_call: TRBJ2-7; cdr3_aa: CASSGDSPLGVSSYEQYF; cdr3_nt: TGTGCCAGCAGCGGGGACAGTCCCTTAGGGGTAAGCTCCTACGAGCAATACTTC
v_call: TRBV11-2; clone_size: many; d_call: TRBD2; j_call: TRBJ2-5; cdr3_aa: CASSLVWGGLRTEKTQYF; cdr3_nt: TGTGCCAGCAGCTTAGTTTGGGGGGGTCTCCGGACGGAGAAGACCCAGTACTTC
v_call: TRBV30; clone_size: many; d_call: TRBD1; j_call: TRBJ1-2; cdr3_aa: CAWSGFSPINQGAFNYGYTF; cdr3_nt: TGTGCCTGGAGTGGATTCTCACCAATCAACCAGGGGGCTTTCAACTATGGCTACACCTTC
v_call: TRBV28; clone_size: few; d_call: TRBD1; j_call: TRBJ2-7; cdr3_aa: CASSSTGTGYEQYF; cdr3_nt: TGTGCCAGCAGTTCAACCGGGACAGGGTACGAGCAGTACTTC
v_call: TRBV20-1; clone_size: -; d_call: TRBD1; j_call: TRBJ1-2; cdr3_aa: CSAGDNRGGYGYTF; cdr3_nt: TGCAGTGCTGGAGATAACAGGGGCGGATATGGCTACACCTTC
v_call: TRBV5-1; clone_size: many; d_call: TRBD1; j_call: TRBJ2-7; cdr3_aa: CASTLGQDYSYEQYF; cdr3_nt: TGCGCCAGCACATTGGGACAGGACTACTCCTACGAGCAGTACTTC
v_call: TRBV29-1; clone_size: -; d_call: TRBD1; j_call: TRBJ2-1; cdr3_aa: CSSQWGQGAYEQFF; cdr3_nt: TGCAGCTCTCAGTGGGGACAGGGGGCCTATGAGCAGTTCTTC
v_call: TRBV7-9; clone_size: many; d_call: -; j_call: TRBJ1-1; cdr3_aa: CASSYGQTNTEAFF; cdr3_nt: TGTGCCAGCAGTTACGGACAGACGAACACTGAAGCTTTCTTT
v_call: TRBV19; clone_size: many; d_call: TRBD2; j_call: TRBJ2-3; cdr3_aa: CASSSPGLAGVVSDTQYF; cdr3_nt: TGTGCCAGTAGTTCTCCGGGACTAGCGGGAGTAGTGTCCGATACGCAGTATTTT
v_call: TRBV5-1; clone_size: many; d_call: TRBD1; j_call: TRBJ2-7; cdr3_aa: CASSLGGQGNYEQYF; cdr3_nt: TGCGCCAGCAGCTTGGGGGGACAGGGGAACTACGAGCAGTACTTC
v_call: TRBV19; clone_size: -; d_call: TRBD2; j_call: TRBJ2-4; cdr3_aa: CASTPPGLGTKNIQYF; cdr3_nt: TGTGCCAGTACCCCCCCGGGACTAGGAACCAAAAACATTCAGTACTTC
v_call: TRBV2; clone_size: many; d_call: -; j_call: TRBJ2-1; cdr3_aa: CASSEGNRANEQFF; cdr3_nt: TGTGCCAGCAGTGAAGGCAATCGAGCCAATGAGCAGTTCTTC
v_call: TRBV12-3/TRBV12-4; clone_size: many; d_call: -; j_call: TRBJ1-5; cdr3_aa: CASSKEGGQPQHF; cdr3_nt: TGTGCCAGCAGCAAAGAAGGGGGTCAGCCCCAGCATTTT
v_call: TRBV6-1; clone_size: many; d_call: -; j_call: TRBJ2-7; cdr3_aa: CASSPDSSYEQYF; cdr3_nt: TGTGCCAGCAGCCCGGACAGCTCCTACGAGCAGTACTTC
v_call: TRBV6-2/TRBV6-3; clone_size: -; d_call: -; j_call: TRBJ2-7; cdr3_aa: CASTSSSYEQYF; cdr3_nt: TGTGCCAGCACAAGTAGCTCCTACGAGCAGTACTTC
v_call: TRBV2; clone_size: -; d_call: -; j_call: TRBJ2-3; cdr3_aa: CASSRGYRVGDTQYF; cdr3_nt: TGTGCCAGCAGCCGAGGGTACAGGGTAGGAGATACGCAGTATTTT
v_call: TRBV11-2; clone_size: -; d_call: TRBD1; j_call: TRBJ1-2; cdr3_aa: CASSLVIGQGVSGYTF; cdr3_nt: TGTGCCAGCAGCTTAGTCATCGGACAGGGAGTTTCTGGCTACACCTTC
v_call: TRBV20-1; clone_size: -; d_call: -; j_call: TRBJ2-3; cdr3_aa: CSARGRGWPDTQYF; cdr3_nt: TGCAGTGCTAGAGGACGGGGCTGGCCAGATACGCAGTATTTT
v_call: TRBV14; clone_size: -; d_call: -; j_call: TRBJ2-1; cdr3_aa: CASSQFVISRSPQRMNSYCVF; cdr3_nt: TGTGCCAGCAGCCAATTTGTTATCTCCAGGAGCCCGCAGAGGATGAACTCTTATTGTGTCTTC
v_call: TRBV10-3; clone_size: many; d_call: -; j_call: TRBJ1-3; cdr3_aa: CAISENPGSGNTIYF; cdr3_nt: TGTGCCATCAGTGAGAATCCCGGCTCTGGAAACACCATATATTTT
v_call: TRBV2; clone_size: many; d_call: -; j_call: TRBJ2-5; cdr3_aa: CASSEALRGIETQYF; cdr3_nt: TGTGCCAGCAGTGAAGCGCTTCGGGGAATCGAGACCCAGTACTTC
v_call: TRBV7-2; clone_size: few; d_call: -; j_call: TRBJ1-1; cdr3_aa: CASSFPDLGNTEAFF; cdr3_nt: TGTGCCAGCAGCTTCCCGGACCTAGGGAACACTGAAGCTTTCTTT
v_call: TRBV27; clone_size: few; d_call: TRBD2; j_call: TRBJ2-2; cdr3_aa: CASQGRGRAYTGELFF; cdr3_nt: TGTGCCAGCCAGGGGCGCGGGAGGGCCTACACCGGGGAGCTGTTTTTT
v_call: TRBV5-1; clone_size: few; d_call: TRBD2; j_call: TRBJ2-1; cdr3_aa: CASSLAAGGRVYEQFF; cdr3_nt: TGCGCCAGCAGCTTGGCGGCGGGGGGGCGTGTCTATGAGCAGTTCTTC
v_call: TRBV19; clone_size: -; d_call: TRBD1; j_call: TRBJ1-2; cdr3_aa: CARKQGDGGYTF; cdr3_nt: TGTGCCAGAAAACAGGGGGATGGTGGCTACACCTTC
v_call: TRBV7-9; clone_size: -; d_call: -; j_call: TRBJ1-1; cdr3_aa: CASSFFGEAFF; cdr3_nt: TGTGCCAGCAGCTTTTTTGGTGAAGCTTTCTTT
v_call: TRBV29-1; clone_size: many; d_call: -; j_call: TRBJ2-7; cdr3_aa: CSVSRGSYDEQYF; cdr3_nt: TGCAGCGTGTCACGGGGGAGTTACGACGAGCAGTACTTC
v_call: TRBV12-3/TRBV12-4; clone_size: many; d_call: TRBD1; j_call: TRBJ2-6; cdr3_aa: CASSSTGTGGAGGANVLTF; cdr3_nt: TGTGCCAGCAGTTCTACCGGGACAGGGGGCGCGGGCGGGGCCAACGTCCTGACTTTC
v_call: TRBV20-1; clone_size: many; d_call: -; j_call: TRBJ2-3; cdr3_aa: CSAIVVHTQYF; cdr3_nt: TGCAGTGCCATCGTAGTCCATACGCAGTATTTT
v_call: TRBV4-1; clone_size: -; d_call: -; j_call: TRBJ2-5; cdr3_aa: CASSGGLGPYQETQYF; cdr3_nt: TGCGCCAGCAGCGGCGGGCTCGGCCCATACCAAGAGACCCAGTACTTC
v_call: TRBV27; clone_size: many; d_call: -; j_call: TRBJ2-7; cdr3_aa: CASSQGGLWEQYF; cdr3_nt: TGTGCCAGCAGCCAAGGGGGGCTGTGGGAGCAGTACTTC
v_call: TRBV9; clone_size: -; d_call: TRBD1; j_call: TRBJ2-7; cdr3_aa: CASSATGGPSSYEQYF; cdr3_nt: TGTGCCAGCAGCGCCACAGGGGGGCCCAGCTCCTACGAGCAGTACTTC
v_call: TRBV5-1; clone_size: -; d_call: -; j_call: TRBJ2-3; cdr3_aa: CASSLGLLTDTQYF; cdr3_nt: TGCGCCAGCAGCTTGGGGTTGCTCACAGATACGCAGTATTTT
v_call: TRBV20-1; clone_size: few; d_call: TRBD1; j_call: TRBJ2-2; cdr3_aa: CSAYPSGDSLTGELFF; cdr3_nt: TGCAGTGCTTACCCATCCGGGGACAGTCTCACCGGGGAGCTGTTTTTT
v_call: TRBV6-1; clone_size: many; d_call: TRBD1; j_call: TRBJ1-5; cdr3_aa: CASSETGTAWEPQHF; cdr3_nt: TGTGCCAGCAGTGAGACCGGGACAGCCTGGGAGCCCCAGCATTTT
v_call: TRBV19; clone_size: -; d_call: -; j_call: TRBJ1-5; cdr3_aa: CASSHRVSNQPQHF; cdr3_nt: TGTGCCAGTAGTCACAGGGTTAGCAATCAGCCCCAGCATTTT
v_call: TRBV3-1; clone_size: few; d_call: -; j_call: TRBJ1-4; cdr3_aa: CASSQVTLNNEKLFF; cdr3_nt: TGTGCCAGCAGCCAAGTGACACTCAATAATGAAAAACTGTTTTTT
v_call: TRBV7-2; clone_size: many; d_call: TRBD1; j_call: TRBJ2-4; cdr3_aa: CASSSGAGQGNAKNIQYF; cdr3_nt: TGTGCCAGCAGCTCCGGGGCGGGACAGGGCAATGCCAAAAACATTCAGTACTTC
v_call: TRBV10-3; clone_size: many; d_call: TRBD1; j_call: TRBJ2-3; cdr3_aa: CAISLTPGQGAKDTQYF; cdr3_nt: TGTGCCATCTCTCTAACCCCTGGACAGGGGGCAAAAGATACGCAGTATTTT
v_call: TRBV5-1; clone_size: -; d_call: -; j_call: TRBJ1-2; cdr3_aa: CASSLEVNYGYTF; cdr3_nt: TGCGCCAGCAGCTTGGAGGTTAACTATGGCTACACCTTC
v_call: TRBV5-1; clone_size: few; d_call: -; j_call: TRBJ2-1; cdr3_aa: CASSRGVEYNEQFF; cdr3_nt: TGCGCCAGCAGCCGAGGGGTGGAATACAATGAGCAGTTCTTC
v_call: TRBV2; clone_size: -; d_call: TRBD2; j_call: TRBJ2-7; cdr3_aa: CASSDTSGRPYEQYF; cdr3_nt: TGTGCCAGCAGCGATACTAGCGGGAGACCCTACGAGCAGTACTTC
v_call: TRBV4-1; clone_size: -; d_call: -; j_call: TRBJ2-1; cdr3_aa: CASSLSAIRTAYLNNEQFF; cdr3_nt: TGCGCCAGCAGCCTGTCAGCAATTAGGACAGCCTATCTCAACAATGAGCAGTTCTTC
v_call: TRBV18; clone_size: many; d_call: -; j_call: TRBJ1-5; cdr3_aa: CASSPVGTNSNQPQHF; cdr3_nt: TGTGCCAGCTCACCGGTCGGAACTAATAGCAATCAGCCCCAGCATTTT
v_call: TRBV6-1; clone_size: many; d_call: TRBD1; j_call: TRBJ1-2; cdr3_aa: CASSKSGGGYGYTF; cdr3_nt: TGTGCCAGCAGCAAATCAGGGGGCGGCTATGGCTACACCTTC
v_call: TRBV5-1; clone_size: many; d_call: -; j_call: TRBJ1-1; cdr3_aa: CASSLEGSGFTEAFF; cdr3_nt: TGCGCCAGCAGCTTGGAAGGGAGTGGGTTCACTGAAGCTTTCTTT
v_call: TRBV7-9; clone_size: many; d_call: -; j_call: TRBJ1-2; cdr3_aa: CASSPEGGGYTF; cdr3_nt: TGTGCCAGCAGCCCGGAGGGAGGAGGCTACACCTTC
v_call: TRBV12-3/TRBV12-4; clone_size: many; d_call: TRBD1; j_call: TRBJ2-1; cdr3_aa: CASSFRYLLQGGIYNEQFF; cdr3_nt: TGTGCCAGCAGTTTTCGTTACCTACTACAGGGGGGAATTTACAATGAGCAGTTCTTC
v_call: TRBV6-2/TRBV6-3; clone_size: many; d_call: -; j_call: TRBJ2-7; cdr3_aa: CASSLNGPSYEQYF; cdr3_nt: TGTGCCAGCAGCCTTAACGGGCCTTCCTACGAGCAGTACTTC
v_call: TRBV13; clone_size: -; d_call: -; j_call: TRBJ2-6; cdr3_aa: CASSPGTTGANVLTF; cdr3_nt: TGTGCCAGCAGCCCAGGGACCACTGGGGCCAACGTCCTGACTTTC
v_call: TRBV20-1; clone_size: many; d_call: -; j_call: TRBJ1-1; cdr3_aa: CSARPNLSVSGEAFF; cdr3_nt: TGCAGTGCTAGGCCTAACCTCTCCGTTTCGGGTGAAGCTTTCTTT
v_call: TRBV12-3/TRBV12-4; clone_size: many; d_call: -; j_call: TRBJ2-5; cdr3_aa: CASRPSRRFQETQYF; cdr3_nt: TGTGCCAGCAGACCCTCTCGGAGATTTCAAGAGACCCAGTACTTC
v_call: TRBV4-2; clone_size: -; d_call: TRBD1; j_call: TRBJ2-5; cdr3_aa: CASSQEGIGTGYLPFQETQYF; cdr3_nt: TGTGCCAGCAGCCAAGAGGGGATCGGGACAGGCTATCTGCCATTCCAAGAGACCCAGTACTTC
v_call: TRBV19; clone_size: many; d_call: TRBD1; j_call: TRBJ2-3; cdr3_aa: CASTSGQGTDTQYF; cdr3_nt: TGTGCCAGTACCTCGGGACAGGGCACAGATACGCAGTATTTT